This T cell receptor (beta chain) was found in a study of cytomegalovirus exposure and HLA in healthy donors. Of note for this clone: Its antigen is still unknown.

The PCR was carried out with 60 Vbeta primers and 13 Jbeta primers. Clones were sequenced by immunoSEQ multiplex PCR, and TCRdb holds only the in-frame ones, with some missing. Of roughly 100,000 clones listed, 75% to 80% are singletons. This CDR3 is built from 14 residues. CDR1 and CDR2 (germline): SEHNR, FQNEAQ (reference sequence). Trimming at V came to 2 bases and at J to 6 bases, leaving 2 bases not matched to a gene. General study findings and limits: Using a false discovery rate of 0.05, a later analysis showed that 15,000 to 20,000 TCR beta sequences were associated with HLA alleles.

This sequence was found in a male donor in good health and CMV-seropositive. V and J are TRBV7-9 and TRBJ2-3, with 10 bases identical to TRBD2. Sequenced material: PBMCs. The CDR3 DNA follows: TGTGCCAGCAGCTTACTAGCGGGAGCGGATACGCAGTATTTT. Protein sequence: CASSLLAGADTQYF.